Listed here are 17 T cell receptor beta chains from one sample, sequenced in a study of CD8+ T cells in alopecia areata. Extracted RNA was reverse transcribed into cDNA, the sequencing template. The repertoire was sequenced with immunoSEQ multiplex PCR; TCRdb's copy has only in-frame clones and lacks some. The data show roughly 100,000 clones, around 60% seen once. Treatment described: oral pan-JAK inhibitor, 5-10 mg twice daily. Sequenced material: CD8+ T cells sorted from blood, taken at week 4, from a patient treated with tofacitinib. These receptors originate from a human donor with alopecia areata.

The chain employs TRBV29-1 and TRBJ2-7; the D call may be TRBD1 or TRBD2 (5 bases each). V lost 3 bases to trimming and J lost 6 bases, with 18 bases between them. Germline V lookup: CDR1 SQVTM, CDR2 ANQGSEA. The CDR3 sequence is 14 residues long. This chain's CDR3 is CSVEIGQGGGEQYF. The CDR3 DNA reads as TGCAGCGTTGAGATAGGCCAGGGCGGAGGCGAGCAGTACTTC.

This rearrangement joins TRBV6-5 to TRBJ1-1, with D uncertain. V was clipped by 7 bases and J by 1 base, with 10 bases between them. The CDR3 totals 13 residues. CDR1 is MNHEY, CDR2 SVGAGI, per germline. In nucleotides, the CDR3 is TGTGCCAGCACCTACCCAGGGAACACTGAAGCTTTCTTT. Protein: CASTYPGNTEAFF.

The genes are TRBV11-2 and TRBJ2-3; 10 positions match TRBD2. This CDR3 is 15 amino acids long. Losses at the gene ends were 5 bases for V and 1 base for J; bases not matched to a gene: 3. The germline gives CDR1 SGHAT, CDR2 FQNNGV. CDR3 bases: TGTGCCAGCAGCCTAAGCGGGGGGGGCACAGATACGCAGTATTTT. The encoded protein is CASSLSGGGTDTQYF. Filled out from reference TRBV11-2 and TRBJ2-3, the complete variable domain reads EAGVAQSPRYKIIEKRQSVAFWCNPISGHATLYWYQQILGQGPKLLIQFQNNGVVDDSQLPKDRFSAERLKGVDSTLKIQPAKLEDSAVYLCASSLSGGGTDTQYFGPGTRLTVL.

CDR3 region: CASSMGPGAEAFF. CDR3 nucleotides: TGTGCCAGCAGCATGGGACCGGGCGCTGAAGCTTTCTTT. The chain employs TRBV13 and TRBJ1-1; maybe TRBD1 (5 bases). Germline V gives CDR1 PRHDT, CDR2 FYEKMQ (reference sequence). V was shortened by 5 bases and J by 6 bases, with 13 bases between the two germline ends. The length of the CDR3 is 13 residues. The full variable domain, completed using reference TRBV13 and TRBJ1-1, is AAGVIQSPRHLIKEKRETATLKCYPIPRHDTVYWYQQGPGQDPQFLISFYEKMQSDKGSIPDRFSAQQFSDYHSELNMSSLELGDSALYFCASSMGPGAEAFFGQGTRLTVV.

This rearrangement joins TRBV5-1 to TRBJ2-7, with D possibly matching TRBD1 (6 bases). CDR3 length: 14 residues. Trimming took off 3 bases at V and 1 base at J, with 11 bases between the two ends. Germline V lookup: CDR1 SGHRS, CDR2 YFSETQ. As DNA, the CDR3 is TGCGCCAGCAGCTGGTTGGACAGTTCCTACGAGCAGTACTTC. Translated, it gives CASSWLDSSYEQYF.

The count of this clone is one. CDR3: CASSTAGQLYEQYF. As DNA, the CDR3 is TGTGCCAGCAGCACCGCGGGACAACTTTACGAGCAGTACTTC. The J gene is TRBJ2-7, the V gene TRBV7-2; D may match TRBD1 or TRBD2 (6 bases each). Germline CDR1 and CDR2: SGHTA and FQGNSA. V dropped 5 bases and J dropped 4 bases, with 15 bases sitting between them. This CDR3 has 14 residues.

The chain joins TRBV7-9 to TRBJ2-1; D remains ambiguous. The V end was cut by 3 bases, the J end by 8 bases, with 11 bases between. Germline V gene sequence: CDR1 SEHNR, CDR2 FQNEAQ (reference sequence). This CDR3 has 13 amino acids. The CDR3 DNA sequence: TGTGCCAGCAGCTTGGATCCCAGCGATGAGCAGTTCTTC. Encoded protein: CASSLDPSDEQFF.

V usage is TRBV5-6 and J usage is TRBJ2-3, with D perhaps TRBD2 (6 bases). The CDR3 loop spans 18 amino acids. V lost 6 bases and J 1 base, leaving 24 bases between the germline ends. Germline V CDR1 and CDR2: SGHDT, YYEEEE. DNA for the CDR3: TGTGCCAGCACAGATACGGGGGAAGTAGCGTTGGGCACAGATACGCAGTATTTT. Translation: CASTDTGEVALGTDTQYF.

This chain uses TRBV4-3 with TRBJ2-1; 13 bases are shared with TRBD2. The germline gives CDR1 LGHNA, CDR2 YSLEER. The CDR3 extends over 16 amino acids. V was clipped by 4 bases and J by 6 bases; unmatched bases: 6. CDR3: CASSRGTSGMGNEQFF. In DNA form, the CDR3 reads TGCGCCAGCAGCCGAGGGACTAGCGGGATGGGCAATGAGCAGTTCTTC.

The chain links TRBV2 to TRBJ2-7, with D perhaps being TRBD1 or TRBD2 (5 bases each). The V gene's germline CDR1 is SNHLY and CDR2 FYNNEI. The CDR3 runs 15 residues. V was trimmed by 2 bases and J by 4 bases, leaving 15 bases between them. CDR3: CASSEFSGTGYEQYF. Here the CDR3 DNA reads TGTGCCAGCAGTGAATTTAGTGGGACGGGTTACGAGCAGTACTTC.

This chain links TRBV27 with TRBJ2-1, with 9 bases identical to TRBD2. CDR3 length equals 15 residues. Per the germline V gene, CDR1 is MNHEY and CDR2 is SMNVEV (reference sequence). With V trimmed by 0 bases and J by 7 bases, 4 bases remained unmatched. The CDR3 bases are TGTGCCAGCAGTTTATCTAGCGGGAGAGTTAATGAGCAGTTCTTC. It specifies CASSLSSGRVNEQFF.

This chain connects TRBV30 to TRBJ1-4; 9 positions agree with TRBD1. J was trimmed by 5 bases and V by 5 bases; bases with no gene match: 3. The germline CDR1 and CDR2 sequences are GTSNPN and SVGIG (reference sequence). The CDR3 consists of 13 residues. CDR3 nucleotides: TGTGCCTGGGAAGGGACAGGGAATGAAAAACTGTTTTTT. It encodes CAWEGTGNEKLFF.

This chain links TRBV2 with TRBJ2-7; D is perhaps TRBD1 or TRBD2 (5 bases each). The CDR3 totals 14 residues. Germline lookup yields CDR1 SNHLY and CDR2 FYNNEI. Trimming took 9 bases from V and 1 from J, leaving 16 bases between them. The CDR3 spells CASIPGTTSYEQYF. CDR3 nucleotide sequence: TGTGCCAGTATCCCCGGGACGACATCCTACGAGCAGTACTTC.

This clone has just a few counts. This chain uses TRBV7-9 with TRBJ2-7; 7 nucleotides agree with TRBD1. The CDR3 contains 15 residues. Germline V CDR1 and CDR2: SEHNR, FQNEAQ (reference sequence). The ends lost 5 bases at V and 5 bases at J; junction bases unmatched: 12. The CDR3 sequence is CASSRTQGLSNEQYF. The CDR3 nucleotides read TGTGCCAGCAGCCGAACACAGGGGCTGAGTAACGAGCAGTACTTC.

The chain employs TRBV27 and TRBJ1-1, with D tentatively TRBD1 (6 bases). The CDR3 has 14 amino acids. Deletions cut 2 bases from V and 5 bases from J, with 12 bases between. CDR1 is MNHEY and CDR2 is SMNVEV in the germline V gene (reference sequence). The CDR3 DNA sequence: TGTGCCAGCAGTTTAGTAGGGGGGATTACTGAAGCTTTCTTT. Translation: CASSLVGGITEAFF.

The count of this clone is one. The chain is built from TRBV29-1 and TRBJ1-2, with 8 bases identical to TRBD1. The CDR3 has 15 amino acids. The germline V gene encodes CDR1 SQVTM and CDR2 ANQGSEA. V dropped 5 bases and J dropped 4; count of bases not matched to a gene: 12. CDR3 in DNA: TGCAGCGTTCCCTCCGGACAGGGAGGCGTCTATGGCTACACCTTC. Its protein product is CSVPSGQGGVYGYTF. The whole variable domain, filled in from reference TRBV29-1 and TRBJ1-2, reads SAVISQKPSRDICQRGTSLTIQCQVDSQVTMMFWYRQQPGQSLTLIATANQGSEATYESGFVIDKFPISRPNLTFSTLTVSNMSPEDSSIYLCSVPSGQGGVYGYTFGSGTRLTVV.

Written as DNA, the CDR3 is TGCGCCAGCAGTTCTCTTGCGGGACGGGAGGGTTACGAGCAGTACTTC. Encoded protein: CASSSLAGREGYEQYF. The rearrangement links TRBV10-2 to TRBJ2-7, with 8 bases that match TRBD2. There are 16 residues in the CDR3. With 5 bases clipped from V and 4 bases from J, the junction kept 13 bases outside the gene matches. Germline CDR1 is WSHSY and CDR2 is SAAADI.